One and the same sample provided the 24 T cell receptor beta chains below, sequenced in a study of T cells in localized non-small cell lung cancer. Repertoires were generated with immunoSEQ multiplex PCR, while TCRdb's copy carries only in-frame clones and drops some. In the table there are 30,000 to 40,000 clones, roughly 90% of which are singletons. The material was peripheral blood, obtained before any cancer treatment. Every receptor here comes from a man aged 35 to 69 with stage I lung adenocarcinoma.

In this sample, this clone turned up a few times. The chain combines TRBV2 with TRBJ2-3; D is uncertain. Germline CDR1 and CDR2: SNHLY and FYNNEI. Trimming took 6 bases from V and 3 from J, leaving 16 bases between them. The CDR3 runs to 15 residues. CDR3 in amino acids: CASSSRTVRTDTQYF. The CDR3 nucleotides read TGTGCCAGCAGCTCTAGGACGGTGCGTACAGATACGCAGTATTTT. Combining the CDR3 with reference TRBV2 and TRBJ2-3 gives the whole variable domain EPEVTQTPSHQVTQMGQEVILRCVPISNHLYFYWYRQILGQKVEFLVSFYNNEISEKSEIFDDQFSVERPDGSNFTLKIRSTKLEDSAMYFCASSSRTVRTDTQYFGPGTRLTVL.

The V and J genes are TRBV27 and TRBJ1-1; 7 bases are a match to TRBD1. The germline CDR1 and CDR2 sequences are MNHEY and SMNVEV (reference sequence). The length of the CDR3 is 14 residues. J gave up 4 bases and V 5 bases, and 7 bases lay outside the gene matches. CDR3: CASSAARGGTEAFF. DNA of the CDR3: TGTGCCAGCAGTGCGGCCAGGGGGGGCACTGAAGCTTTCTTT.

This clone appeared once. The chain has TRBV5-8 and TRBJ2-7; 7 positions agree with TRBD2. Germline trimming cut 1 base from V and 7 bases from J; bases unmatched to any gene: 8. There are 14 residues in the CDR3. Germline CDR1 is SGHTS and CDR2 is YDEGEE. The CDR3 bases are TGTGCCAGCAGCTTGAGCGGGACGTTAGGAGAGCAGTACTTC. Its protein product is CASSLSGTLGEQYF.

DNA of the CDR3: TGTGCCAGCAGCAAACTCACAGGGGACGCTTTCTTT. This codes for CASSKLTGDAFF. The rearrangement links TRBV9 to TRBJ1-1; 7 nucleotides match TRBD1. Germline V gene sequence: CDR1 SGDLS, CDR2 YYNGEE. J was trimmed by 11 bases and V by 4 bases; bases with no gene match: 8. CDR3 length equals 12 residues.

The chain has TRBV6-5 and TRBJ2-7; 8 bases align to TRBD1. The V gene end was trimmed by 6 bases and the J gene end by 3 bases; junction bases not matched to a gene: 4. The CDR3 spans 13 residues. From germline, CDR1 is MNHEY and CDR2 SVGAGI. In DNA, the CDR3 is TGTGCCAGCAGAAGGACAGGGTTCTACGAGCAGTACTTC. Its protein is CASRRTGFYEQYF.

The CDR3 reads CASSFSQQGASPLHF. DNA of the CDR3: TGTGCCAGCAGCTTTAGTCAGCAGGGTGCTTCACCCCTCCACTTT. The chain combines TRBV5-6 with TRBJ1-6, with a possible D match to TRBD1 (5 bases). Germline V CDR1 and CDR2: SGHDT, YYEEEE. The V and J ends lost 2 bases and 9 bases respectively, with 15 bases between them. The CDR3 sequence is 15 residues long.

This clone was recorded only once. This rearrangement joins TRBV6-6 to TRBJ1-4; a possible D gene is TRBD1 (6 bases). This CDR3 region has 16 residues. The V end lost 2 bases, the J end lost 8 bases, and 18 bases lay between the germline ends. Germline V CDR1 and CDR2: MNHNY, SVGAGI (reference sequence). The CDR3 sequence is CASSYVLGQGYEKLFF. The CDR3 DNA is TGTGCCAGCAGTTACGTTTTGGGACAAGGTTACGAAAAACTGTTTTTT.

The chain couples TRBV10-3 to TRBJ2-3, with D perhaps TRBD1 (6 bases). V lost 3 bases to trimming and J lost 3 bases, with 16 bases between them. Germline V CDR1 and CDR2: ENHRY, SYGVKD. The CDR3 extends over 16 amino acids. The CDR3: CAISDNIGGETDTQYF. DNA of the CDR3: TGTGCCATCAGTGATAATATTGGGGGCGAGACAGATACGCAGTATTTT.

J is TRBJ1-1 and V is TRBV19; 8 nucleotides align to TRBD1. The CDR3 extends over 15 amino acids. V shed 7 bases, J shed 0 bases, and the junction held 7 bases outside the gene matches. Germline V gives CDR1 LNHDA, CDR2 SQIVND (reference sequence). This CDR3 is CASKYRGKLNTEAFF. CDR3 nucleotides: TGTGCCAGTAAATACAGGGGGAAATTGAACACTGAAGCTTTCTTT.

V gene TRBV7-6 combines with J gene TRBJ2-3; 14 nucleotides agree with TRBD2. The CDR3 runs to 19 residues. Germline loops: CDR1 SGHVS, CDR2 FNYEAQ. With V trimmed by 3 bases and J by 0 bases, 8 bases remained unmatched. CDR3 nucleotide sequence: TGTGCCAGCAGCTTCTCCCAGACTAGCGGGGGGGCGAGCACAGATACGCAGTATTTT. This sequence encodes CASSFSQTSGGASTDTQYF. The whole variable domain, filled in from reference TRBV7-6 and TRBJ2-3, reads GAGVSQSPRYKVTKRGQDVALRCDPISGHVSLYWYRQALGQGPEFLTYFNYEAQQDKSGLPNDRFSAERPEGSISTLTIQRTEQRDSAMYRCASSFSQTSGGASTDTQYFGPGTRLTVL.

This sequence joins TRBV5-8 and TRBJ2-7; D may be TRBD2 (6 bases). CDR1 is SGHTS, CDR2 YDEGEE, per germline. The CDR3 totals 14 residues. V was clipped by 4 bases and J by 4 bases, with 15 bases between them. The chain's CDR3 is CASSRGPGEYEQYF. The CDR3 DNA reads TGTGCCAGCAGCCGAGGCCCGGGGGAGTACGAGCAGTACTTC.

This clone was seen more than once but under ten times. The V and J genes are TRBV10-3 and TRBJ1-5; D gene ambiguous. Germline-derived CDR1 and CDR2 are ENHRY and SYGVKD. Trimming removed 4 bases from V and 0 bases from J, with 10 bases in between. This CDR3 spans 15 amino acids. The CDR3 protein is CAISADMSSNQPQHF. Here the CDR3 DNA reads TGTGCCATCAGTGCCGACATGTCTAGCAATCAGCCCCAGCATTTT.

Written as DNA, the CDR3 is TGTGCCAGCAGCCAGACCGGGACTGGCTACACCTTC. Protein product: CASSQTGTGYTF. V gene TRBV13 combines with J gene TRBJ1-2, with D possibly matching TRBD1 (5 bases). Germline loops: CDR1 PRHDT, CDR2 FYEKMQ (reference sequence). Trimming removed 5 bases at V and 7 bases at J, with 11 bases between. The CDR3 consists of 12 residues.

This chain uses TRBV19 with TRBJ2-5, with 7 bases fitting TRBD1. Losses at the gene ends were 5 bases for V and 2 bases for J; bases not matched to a gene: 2. This CDR3 comprises 13 residues. From germline, CDR1 is LNHDA and CDR2 SQIVND (reference sequence). CDR3 sequence (DNA): TGTGCCAGTAGTGGGACAGCACAAGAGACCCAGTACTTC. This codes for CASSGTAQETQYF.

This clone appeared a single time. The chain joins TRBV6-6 to TRBJ1-2; D remains unclear. Trimming left V 6 bases short and J 3 bases short, with 8 bases between. This CDR3 has 12 amino acids. Germline CDR1 reads MNHNY; CDR2 reads SVGAGI (reference sequence). CDR3 coding DNA: TGTGCCAGCAGCCGGGAGGACTATGGCTACACCTTC. It encodes CASSREDYGYTF.

The V call is TRBV5-6, the J call TRBJ2-5, with 8 bases that match TRBD1. With 5 bases clipped from V and 7 bases from J, the junction kept 13 bases outside the gene matches. CDR3 length equals 15 residues. In germline, CDR1 is SGHDT, CDR2 YYEEEE. CDR3 residues: CASSYTGGEGWTQYF. CDR3 bases: TGTGCCAGCAGTTATACAGGGGGTGAGGGGTGGACCCAGTACTTC.

This rearrangement joins TRBV7-7 to TRBJ2-1, with D possibly TRBD2 on 6 matching bases. Per germline, CDR1 SSHAT and CDR2 FNYEAQ (reference sequence). This CDR3 is built from 15 residues. V was trimmed by 5 bases and J by 10 bases, leaving 21 bases between them. The CDR3 sequence is CASSARLGAKWEQFF. The DNA of the CDR3 is TGTGCCAGCAGCGCCCGACTAGGTGCCAAATGGGAGCAGTTCTTC.

The chain links TRBV4-1 to TRBJ1-6; a possible D gene is TRBD1 (6 bases). Germline V gene lookup returns CDR1 MGHRA and CDR2 YSYEKL. The CDR3 contains 15 residues. Trimming pared 4 bases from V and 11 bases from J, leaving 18 bases between. CDR3 nucleotide sequence: TGCGCCAGCAGCCTCAGGGGAACGGTTACGGCACCCCTCCACTTT. It specifies CASSLRGTVTAPLHF.

This chain uses TRBV5-6 with TRBJ1-1, with a tentative D call TRBD1 (6 bases). The CDR3 totals 13 residues. Germline CDR1 SGHDT, CDR2 YYEEEE. V was shortened by 2 bases and J by 3 bases, with 8 bases between the two germline ends. The CDR3 protein is CASSLQGDTEAFF. Written as DNA, the CDR3 is TGTGCCAGCAGCTTACAGGGAGACACTGAAGCTTTCTTT.

This clone turned up a few times. The V and J genes are TRBV19 and TRBJ1-3, with D uncertain. The V gene lost 4 bases and the J gene lost 0 bases, with 13 bases spanning the gap. Germline V gene sequence: CDR1 LNHDA, CDR2 SQIVND (reference sequence). There are 16 residues in the CDR3. In DNA, the CDR3 is TGTGCCAGTAGTACTGACCCCATCTACTCTGGAAACACCATATATTTT. Translating it yields CASSTDPIYSGNTIYF.

The rearrangement joins TRBV12-5 to TRBJ1-5, with D hard to call. Trimming took 6 bases from V and 1 from J, leaving 19 bases between them. CDR1 is LGHNT and CDR2 is FRNRAP in the germline V gene. The CDR3 spans 17 residues. CDR3 sequence reads: CASGPENTYASNQPQHF. The CDR3 DNA reads as TGTGCTAGTGGCCCCGAAAATACATACGCGAGCAATCAGCCCCAGCATTTT.

Remarks on this clone: Other DNA sequences from this sample encode an identical CDR3 as well. The rearrangement joins TRBV7-6 to TRBJ2-7; D might be TRBD1 (6 bases). The germline CDR1 and CDR2 sequences are SGHVS and FNYEAQ. Trimming removed 6 bases from V and 3 bases from J, with 9 bases in between. The CDR3 is 12 residues long. Here the CDR3 reads CASSQQGYEQYF. The DNA of the CDR3 is TGTGCCAGCAGTCAACAGGGCTACGAGCAGTACTTC. Variable domain in full (rest from reference TRBV7-6 and TRBJ2-7): GAGVSQSPRYKVTKRGQDVALRCDPISGHVSLYWYRQALGQGPEFLTYFNYEAQQDKSGLPNDRFSAERPEGSISTLTIQRTEQRDSAMYRCASSQQGYEQYFGPGTRLTVT.

V and J are TRBV2 and TRBJ1-1; no clear D gene. From germline, CDR1 is SNHLY and CDR2 FYNNEI. The CDR3 runs to 15 residues. V was shortened by 7 bases and J by 8 bases, with 23 bases between the two germline ends. CDR3 amino acids: CASTGSGTPATEAFF. The DNA for the CDR3 is TGTGCCAGCACGGGTTCCGGCACACCCGCCACCGAAGCTTTCTTT.

The chain employs TRBV7-8 and TRBJ1-3; D perhaps matches TRBD1 (6 bases). The germline V gene encodes CDR1 SGHVS and CDR2 FQNEAQ. The V end was cut by 2 bases, the J end by 2 bases, with 7 bases between. The CDR3 runs 14 residues. CDR3 sequence reads: CASSLRGTGNTIYF. The CDR3, as DNA: TGTGCCAGCAGCTTAAGGGGGACTGGAAACACCATATATTTT.